The 4 T cell receptor beta chains below were found in one sample sequenced in a study of T cell changes during pregnancy in multiple sclerosis. Assay used: immunoSEQ multiplex PCR; TCRdb lists only in-frame clones, some missing. The repertoire holds 15,000 to 20,000 clones, approximately 86% seen once, with around 13% in the top ten. The sample consisted of CD8+ T cells from peripheral blood mononuclear cells, taken after pregnancy. These receptors all come from a female donor in good health, enrolled as a control in a pregnancy study.

J is TRBJ2-5 and V is TRBV7-8, with TRBD1 matching over 10 bases. Germline-derived CDR1 and CDR2 are SGHVS and FQNEAQ. J lost 1 base, V lost 6 bases, and 5 bases had no gene match. There are 15 residues in the CDR3. The CDR3 is CASRWTGGTQETQYF. The CDR3, as DNA: TGTGCCAGCAGATGGACAGGGGGGACCCAAGAGACCCAGTACTTC. Together with reference TRBV7-8 and TRBJ2-5, the CDR3 gives the full variable domain: GAGVSQSPRYKVAKRGQDVALRCDPISGHVSLFWYQQALGQGPEFLTYFQNEAQLDKSGLPSDRFFAERPEGSVSTLKIQRTQQEDSAVYLCASRWTGGTQETQYFGPGTRLLVL.

The J gene is TRBJ2-1, the V gene TRBV19; 13 positions agree with TRBD2. Trimming took 3 bases from V and 4 from J; bases not matched to a gene: 0. The germline CDR1 and CDR2 sequences are LNHDA and SQIVND (reference sequence). This CDR3 region has 15 residues. CDR3 region: CASSMGLAGYNEQFF. The CDR3 DNA sequence: TGTGCCAGTAGTATGGGACTAGCGGGGTACAATGAGCAGTTCTTC. Supplemented by reference TRBV19 and TRBJ2-1, the full variable domain reads DGGITQSPKYLFRKEGQNVTLSCEQNLNHDAMYWYRQDPGQGLRLIYYSQIVNDFQKGDIAEGYSVSREKKESFPLTVTSAQKNPTAFYLCASSMGLAGYNEQFFGPGTRLTVL.

The chain links TRBV7-8 to TRBJ1-1; D is perhaps TRBD1 (6 bases). This CDR3 contains 16 residues. The V end was cut by 5 bases, the J end by 6 bases, with 22 bases between. Germline CDR1 SGHVS, CDR2 FQNEAQ. The CDR3: CASSPRGGGIVAEAFF. The DNA of the CDR3 is TGTGCCAGCAGCCCCAGGGGAGGGGGAATTGTCGCTGAAGCTTTCTTT.

The genes are TRBV23-1 and TRBJ1-1; D remains ambiguous. TRBV23-1 counts as an open reading frame of uncertain function. The CDR3 is 16 residues long. Trimming removed 1 base at V and 3 bases at J, with 15 bases between. The CDR3: CASSQFRHSEDTEAFF. As DNA, the CDR3 is TGCGCCAGCAGTCAATTCCGGCACTCTGAGGACACTGAAGCTTTCTTT.